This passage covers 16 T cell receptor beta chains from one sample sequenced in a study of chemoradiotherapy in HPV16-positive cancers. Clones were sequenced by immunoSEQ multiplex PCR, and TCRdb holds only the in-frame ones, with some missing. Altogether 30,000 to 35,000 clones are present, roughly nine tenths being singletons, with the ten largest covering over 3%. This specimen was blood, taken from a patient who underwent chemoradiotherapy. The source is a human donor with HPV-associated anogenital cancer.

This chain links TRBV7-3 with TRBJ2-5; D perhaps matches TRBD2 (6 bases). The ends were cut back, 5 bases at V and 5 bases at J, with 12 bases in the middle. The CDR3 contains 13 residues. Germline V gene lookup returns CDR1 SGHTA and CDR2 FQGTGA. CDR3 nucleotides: TGTGCCAGCAGCCGCGCGGCGGGGGAGACCCAGTACTTC. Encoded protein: CASSRAAGETQYF.

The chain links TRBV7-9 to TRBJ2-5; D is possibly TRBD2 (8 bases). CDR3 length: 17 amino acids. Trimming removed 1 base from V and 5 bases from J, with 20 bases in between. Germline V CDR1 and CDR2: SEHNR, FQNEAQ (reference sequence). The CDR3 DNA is TGTGCCAGCAGCTTAGGGGCACCGGGACAGCGGGGGGAGACCCAGTACTTC. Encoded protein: CASSLGAPGQRGETQYF.

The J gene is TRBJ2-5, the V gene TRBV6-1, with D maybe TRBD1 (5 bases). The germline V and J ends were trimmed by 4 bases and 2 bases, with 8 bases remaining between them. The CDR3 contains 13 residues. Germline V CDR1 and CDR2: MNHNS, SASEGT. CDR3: CASSADRQETQYF. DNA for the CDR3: TGTGCCAGCAGTGCTGACAGACAAGAGACCCAGTACTTC.

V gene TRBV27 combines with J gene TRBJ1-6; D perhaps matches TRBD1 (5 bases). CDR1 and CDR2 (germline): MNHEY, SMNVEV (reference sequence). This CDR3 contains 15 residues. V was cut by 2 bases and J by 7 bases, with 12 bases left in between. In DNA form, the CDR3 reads TGTGCCAGCAGTTTAAGGGGCAGGGACAATTCACCCCTCCACTTT. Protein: CASSLRGRDNSPLHF.

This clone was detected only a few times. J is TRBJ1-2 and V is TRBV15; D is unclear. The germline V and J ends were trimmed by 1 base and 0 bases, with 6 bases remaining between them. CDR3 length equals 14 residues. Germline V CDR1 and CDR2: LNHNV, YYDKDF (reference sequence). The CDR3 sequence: CATSRGTSNYGYTF. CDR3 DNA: TGTGCCACCAGCAGAGGGACTTCTAACTATGGCTACACCTTC.

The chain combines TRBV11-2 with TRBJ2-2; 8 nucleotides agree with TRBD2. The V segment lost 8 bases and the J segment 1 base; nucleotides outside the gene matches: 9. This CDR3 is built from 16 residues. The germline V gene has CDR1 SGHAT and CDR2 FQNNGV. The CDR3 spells CASSAGASGNTGELFF. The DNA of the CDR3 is TGTGCCAGCTCAGCGGGAGCTAGCGGGAACACCGGGGAGCTGTTTTTT.

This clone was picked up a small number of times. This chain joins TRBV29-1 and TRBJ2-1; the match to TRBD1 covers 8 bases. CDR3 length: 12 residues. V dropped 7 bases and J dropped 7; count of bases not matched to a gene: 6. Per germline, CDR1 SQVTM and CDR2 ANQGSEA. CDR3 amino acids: CSADRGGNEQFF. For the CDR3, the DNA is TGCAGCGCAGACAGGGGTGGTAATGAGCAGTTCTTC.

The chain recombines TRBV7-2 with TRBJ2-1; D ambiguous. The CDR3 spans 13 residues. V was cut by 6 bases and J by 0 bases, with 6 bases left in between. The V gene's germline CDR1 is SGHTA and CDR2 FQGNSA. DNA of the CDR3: TGTGCCAGCAGAACGAGCTCCTACAATGAGCAGTTCTTC. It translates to CASRTSSYNEQFF.

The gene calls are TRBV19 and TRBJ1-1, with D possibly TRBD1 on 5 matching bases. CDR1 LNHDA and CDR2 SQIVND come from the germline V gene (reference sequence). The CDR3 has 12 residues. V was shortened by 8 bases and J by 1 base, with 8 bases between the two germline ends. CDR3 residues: CASVQANTEAFF. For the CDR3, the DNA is TGTGCCAGTGTACAGGCGAACACTGAAGCTTTCTTT.

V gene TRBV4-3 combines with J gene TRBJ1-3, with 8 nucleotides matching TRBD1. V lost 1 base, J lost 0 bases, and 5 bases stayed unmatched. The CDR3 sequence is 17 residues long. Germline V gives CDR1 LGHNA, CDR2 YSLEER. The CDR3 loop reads CASSQAGTGNSGNTIYF. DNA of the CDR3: TGCGCCAGCAGCCAAGCCGGGACAGGCAACTCTGGAAACACCATATATTTT.

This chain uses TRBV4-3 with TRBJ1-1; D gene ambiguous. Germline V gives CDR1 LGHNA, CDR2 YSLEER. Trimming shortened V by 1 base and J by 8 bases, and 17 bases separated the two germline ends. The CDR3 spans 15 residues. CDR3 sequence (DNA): TGCGCCAGCAGCCAAGCAGAAGGGTCCCGCCGGGAAGCTTTCTTT. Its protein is CASSQAEGSRREAFF.

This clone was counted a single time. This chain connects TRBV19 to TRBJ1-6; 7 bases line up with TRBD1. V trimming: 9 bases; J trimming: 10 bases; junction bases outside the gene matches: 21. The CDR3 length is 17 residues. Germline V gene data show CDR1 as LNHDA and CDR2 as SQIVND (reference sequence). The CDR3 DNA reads TGTGCCAGCAGCCCCATTGGACAGGCCCGGATTCAATCACCCCTCCACTTT. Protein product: CASSPIGQARIQSPLHF. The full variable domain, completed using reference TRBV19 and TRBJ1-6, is DGGITQSPKYLFRKEGQNVTLSCEQNLNHDAMYWYRQDPGQGLRLIYYSQIVNDFQKGDIAEGYSVSREKKESFPLTVTSAQKNPTAFYLCASSPIGQARIQSPLHFGNGTRLTVT.

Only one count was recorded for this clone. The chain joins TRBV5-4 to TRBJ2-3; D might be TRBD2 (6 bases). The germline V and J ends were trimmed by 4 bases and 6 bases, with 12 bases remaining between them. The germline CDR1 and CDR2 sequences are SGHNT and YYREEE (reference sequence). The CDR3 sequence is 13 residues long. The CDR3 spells CASSPRREDTQYF. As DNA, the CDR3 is TGTGCCAGCAGCCCGAGGAGGGAGGATACGCAGTATTTT.

The CDR3 bases are TGTGCCAGCAGCCCCATTGGGTACTCTGGAAACACCATATATTTT. Protein product: CASSPIGYSGNTIYF. This chain joins TRBV7-8 and TRBJ1-3; D is unclear. Germline CDR1 reads SGHVS; CDR2 reads FQNEAQ. With 5 bases removed from V and 0 bases from J, the gap between germline ends came to 11 bases. The CDR3 totals 15 residues.

The CDR3 loop is CSVSPGLGNPDTQYF. DNA for the CDR3: TGCAGCGTTTCTCCGGGACTAGGGAACCCAGATACGCAGTATTTT. This chain joins TRBV29-1 and TRBJ2-3; TRBD2 agrees at 8 bases. The CDR3 loop spans 15 amino acids. From germline, CDR1 is SQVTM and CDR2 ANQGSEA. V dropped 5 bases and J dropped 4; count of bases not matched to a gene: 11.

As DNA, the CDR3 is TGTGCCAGCTCACCGGCGGCGAGTTGGTACGAGCAGTACTTC. Its protein is CASSPAASWYEQYF. V and J are TRBV18 and TRBJ2-5; D call uncertain. The J call may be incorrect, as the DNA end agrees better with TRBJ2-7. Germline V gene sequence: CDR1 KGHSH, CDR2 LQKENI. The CDR3 has 14 residues.